The next 15 T cell receptor beta chains were all read from a single sample in a study of identifying expanded T cells in peripheral blood. TCRdb's copy holds only in-frame clones and misses some; the assay was immunoSEQ multiplex PCR. The data hold approximately 90,000 clones, with about nine tenths observed a single time. The sequenced material came from blood. These receptors were taken from a person aged 18 to 75 in good health.

The chain uses TRBV28 and TRBJ2-7, with D uncertain. Trimming left V 3 bases short and J 3 bases short, with 9 bases between. The germline CDR1 and CDR2 sequences are MDHEN and SYDVKM. The CDR3 is 13 amino acids. CDR3 loop: CASSFPTIYEQYF. The CDR3 DNA follows: TGTGCCAGCAGTTTTCCGACGATCTACGAGCAGTACTTC. The full variable domain, rest sourced from reference TRBV28 and TRBJ2-7, is DVKVTQSSRYLVKRTGEKVFLECVQDMDHENMFWYRQDPGLGLRLIYFSYDVKMKEKGDIPEGYSVSREKKERFSLILESASTNQTSMYLCASSFPTIYEQYFGPGTRLTVT.

This chain joins TRBV4-3 and TRBJ2-3; perhaps TRBD2 as D (5 bases). Germline V gene lookup returns CDR1 LGHNA and CDR2 YSLEER. The CDR3 runs to 16 residues. Trimming shortened V by 0 bases and J by 4 bases, and 14 bases separated the two germline ends. The CDR3 bases are TGCGCCAGCAGCCAAGATCTTGCTAGCCGGTCAGATACGCAGTATTTT. It translates to CASSQDLASRSDTQYF.

The chain joins TRBV6-1 to TRBJ2-1; D is ambiguous. The germline gives CDR1 MNHNS, CDR2 SASEGT. The CDR3 is 16 residues long. V lost 4 bases to trimming and J lost 3 bases, with 16 bases between them. The CDR3 spells CASSVMTGMDYNEQFF. The DNA of the CDR3 is TGTGCCAGCAGTGTTATGACTGGGATGGACTACAATGAGCAGTTCTTC.

The chain links TRBV19 to TRBJ2-1, with 10 bases fitting TRBD2. Per the germline V gene, CDR1 is LNHDA and CDR2 is SQIVND (reference sequence). This CDR3 spans 15 amino acids. V dropped 7 bases and J dropped 4; count of bases not matched to a gene: 7. Here the CDR3 reads CASTYTSGAYNEQFF. The CDR3 bases are TGTGCCAGTACATATACTAGCGGGGCTTACAATGAGCAGTTCTTC.

Comment on this clone: Additional DNA sequences in this sample encode the identical CDR3. The chain links TRBV28 to TRBJ2-2; D is ambiguous. This CDR3 has 12 residues. Germline V gene sequence: CDR1 MDHEN, CDR2 SYDVKM. The ends were cut back, 5 bases at V and 4 bases at J, with 5 bases in the middle. DNA of the CDR3: TGTGCCAGCAGTCTTAGCACCGGGGAGCTGTTTTTT. Its protein is CASSLSTGELFF.

The V and J genes are TRBV4-3 and TRBJ2-6; 7 bases fit TRBD1. V trimming: 2 bases; J trimming: 0 bases; junction bases outside the gene matches: 1. Per germline, CDR1 LGHNA and CDR2 YSLEER. The CDR3 is 16 residues long. CDR3: CASSQNRGSGANVLTF. The CDR3 DNA follows: TGCGCCAGCAGCCAAAACAGGGGCTCTGGGGCCAACGTCCTGACTTTC.

The chain uses TRBV11-2 and TRBJ1-2, with 11 nucleotides matching TRBD1. Unmatched junction bases numbered 8, after V lost 5 bases and J lost 3 bases. Germline V gene sequence: CDR1 SGHAT, CDR2 FQNNGV. There are 16 residues in the CDR3. CDR3: CASSLGTGGSHYGYTF. The CDR3 DNA is TGTGCCAGCAGCCTCGGGACAGGGGGTTCTCACTATGGCTACACCTTC. The variable domain in full, completed from reference TRBV11-2 and TRBJ1-2, reads EAGVAQSPRYKIIEKRQSVAFWCNPISGHATLYWYQQILGQGPKLLIQFQNNGVVDDSQLPKDRFSAERLKGVDSTLKIQPAKLEDSAVYLCASSLGTGGSHYGYTFGSGTRLTVV.

The chain joins TRBV6-5 to TRBJ2-7, with D perhaps matching TRBD1 (5 bases). The germline V gene encodes CDR1 MNHEY and CDR2 SVGAGI. This CDR3 is built from 12 residues. Between the trimmed V and J ends, which lost 5 bases and 3 bases, there was a span of 8 bases. CDR3 loop: CASSDRSYEQYF. Written as DNA, the CDR3 is TGTGCCAGCAGTGACAGAAGCTACGAGCAGTACTTC.

CDR3 coding DNA: TGTGCCACCAGCAGAGGGGCGGGGAACTCCGTACACGAGCAGTACTTC. Translated, it gives CATSRGAGNSVHEQYF. The chain is built from TRBV15 and TRBJ2-7; D perhaps matches TRBD2 (6 bases). V dropped 1 base and J dropped 5 bases, with 18 bases sitting between them. There are 16 residues in the CDR3. Germline CDR1 reads LNHNV; CDR2 reads YYDKDF (reference sequence).

The chain employs TRBV27 and TRBJ2-7, with D perhaps matching TRBD2 (6 bases). The CDR3 loop spans 15 amino acids. Germline V lookup: CDR1 MNHEY, CDR2 SMNVEV (reference sequence). The V and J ends lost 2 bases and 0 bases respectively, with 11 bases between them. CDR3 in DNA: TGTGCCAGCAGTTTAACGGGACTTGCCTCCTACGAGCAGTACTTC. This gives the protein CASSLTGLASYEQYF.

The genes are TRBV6-5 and TRBJ1-1, with a tentative D call TRBD1 (6 bases). CDR1 is MNHEY and CDR2 is SVGAGI in the germline V gene. The CDR3 is 13 residues long. Trimming shortened V by 6 bases and J by 4 bases, and 12 bases separated the two germline ends. CDR3 residues: CASSQGGATEAFF. CDR3 nucleotides: TGTGCCAGCAGCCAAGGGGGGGCCACTGAAGCTTTCTTT.

In its sample, this clone was seen once. The chain carries TRBV2 and TRBJ1-1; unclear D gene. Trimming took 4 bases from V and 7 from J, leaving 19 bases between them. The CDR3 spans 15 residues. From germline, CDR1 is SNHLY and CDR2 FYNNEI. CDR3 amino acids: CASSGRRARGIEAFF. In DNA form, the CDR3 reads TGTGCCAGCAGTGGGCGAAGGGCGCGGGGAATTGAAGCTTTCTTT.

The gene calls are TRBV19 and TRBJ2-7; 11 nucleotides match TRBD1. V dropped 5 bases and J dropped 3; count of bases not matched to a gene: 0. The length of the CDR3 is 13 residues. Per germline, CDR1 LNHDA and CDR2 SQIVND (reference sequence). For the CDR3, the DNA is TGTGCCAGTAGTGGGACAGGGGGCTACGAGCAGTACTTC. This codes for CASSGTGGYEQYF.

This clone appeared a single time. The gene calls are TRBV4-2 and TRBJ2-2, with a possible D match to TRBD2 (6 bases). There are 15 residues in the CDR3. Germline V gene lookup returns CDR1 LGHNA and CDR2 YNFKEQ. The V end was cut by 1 base, the J end by 1 base, with 7 bases between. CDR3 in DNA: TGTGCCAGCAGCCAAGGTAGCGGGAACACCGGGGAGCTGTTTTTT. Translated, it gives CASSQGSGNTGELFF.

The CDR3 here is CASSFLAGTSYNEQFF. For the CDR3, the DNA is TGTGCCAGCAGCTTCCTAGCGGGAACATCCTACAATGAGCAGTTCTTC. The genes are TRBV7-6 and TRBJ2-1; 9 nucleotides match TRBD2. In germline, CDR1 is SGHVS, CDR2 FNYEAQ. The CDR3 has 16 amino acids. J was trimmed by 1 base and V by 3 bases; bases with no gene match: 4.